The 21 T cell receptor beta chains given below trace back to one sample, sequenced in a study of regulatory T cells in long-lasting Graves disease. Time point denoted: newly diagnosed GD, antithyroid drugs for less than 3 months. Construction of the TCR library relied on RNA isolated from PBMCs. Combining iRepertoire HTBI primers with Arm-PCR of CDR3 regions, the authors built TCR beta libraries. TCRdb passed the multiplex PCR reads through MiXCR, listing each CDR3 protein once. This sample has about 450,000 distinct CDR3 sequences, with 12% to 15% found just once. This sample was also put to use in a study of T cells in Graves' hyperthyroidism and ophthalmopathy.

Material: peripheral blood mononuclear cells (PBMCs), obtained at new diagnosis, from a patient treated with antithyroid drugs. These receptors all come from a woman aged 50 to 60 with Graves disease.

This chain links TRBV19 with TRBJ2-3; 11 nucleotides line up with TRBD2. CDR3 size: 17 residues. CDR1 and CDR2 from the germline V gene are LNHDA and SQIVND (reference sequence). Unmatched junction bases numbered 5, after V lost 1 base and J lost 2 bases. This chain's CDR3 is CASSIGPGLAATDTQYF. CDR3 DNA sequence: TGTGCCAGTAGTATAGGTCCGGGACTAGCGGCCACAGATACGCAGTATTTT. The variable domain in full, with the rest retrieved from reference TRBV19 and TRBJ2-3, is DGGITQSPKYLFRKEGQNVTLSCEQNLNHDAMYWYRQDPGQGLRLIYYSQIVNDFQKGDIAEGYSVSREKKESFPLTVTSAQKNPTAFYLCASSIGPGLAATDTQYFGPGTRLTVL.

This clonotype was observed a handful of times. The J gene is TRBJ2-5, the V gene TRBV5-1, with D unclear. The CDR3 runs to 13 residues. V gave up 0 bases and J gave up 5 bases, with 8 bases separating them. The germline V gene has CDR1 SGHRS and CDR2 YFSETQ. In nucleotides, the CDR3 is TGCGCCAGCAGCTTGGGGCGGTCGGAGACCCAGTACTTC. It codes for CASSLGRSETQYF. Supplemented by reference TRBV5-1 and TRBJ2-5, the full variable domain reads KAGVTQTPRYLIKTRGQQVTLSCSPISGHRSVSWYQQTPGQGLQFLFEYFSETQRNKGNFPGRFSGRQFSNSRSEMNVSTLELGDSALYLCASSLGRSETQYFGPGTRLLVL.

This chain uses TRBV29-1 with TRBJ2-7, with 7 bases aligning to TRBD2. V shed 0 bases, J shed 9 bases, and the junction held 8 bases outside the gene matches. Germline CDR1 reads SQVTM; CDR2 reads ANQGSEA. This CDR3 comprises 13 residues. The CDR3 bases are TGCAGCGTTGAAGAAGGGGACTATAATCGGCAGTACTTC. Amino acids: CSVEEGDYNRQYF.

The CDR3 nucleotides read TGTGCCAGCAGCTTAAGAGGGACTAGCGGGAGGCCGAATGAGCAGTTCTTC. Amino acid sequence: CASSLRGTSGRPNEQFF. The rearrangement links TRBV7-3 to TRBJ2-1, with TRBD2 matching over 15 bases. The trim removed 1 base at V and 7 bases at J, leaving 5 bases unmatched. CDR3 length: 17 residues. Germline loops: CDR1 SGHTA, CDR2 FQGTGA.

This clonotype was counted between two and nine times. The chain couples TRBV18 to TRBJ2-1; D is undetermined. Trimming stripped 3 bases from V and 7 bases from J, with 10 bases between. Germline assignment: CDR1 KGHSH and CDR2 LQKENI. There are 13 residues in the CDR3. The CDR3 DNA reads TGTGCCAGCTCACCGCAAAATCTTAATGAGCAGTTCTTC. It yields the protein CASSPQNLNEQFF.

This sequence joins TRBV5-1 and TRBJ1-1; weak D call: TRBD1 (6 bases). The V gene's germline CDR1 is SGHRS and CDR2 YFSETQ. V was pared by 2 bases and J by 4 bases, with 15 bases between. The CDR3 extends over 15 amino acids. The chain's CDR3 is CASSFRGSRGTEAFF. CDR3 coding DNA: TGCGCCAGCAGCTTTAGGGGGAGTAGGGGCACTGAAGCTTTCTTT.

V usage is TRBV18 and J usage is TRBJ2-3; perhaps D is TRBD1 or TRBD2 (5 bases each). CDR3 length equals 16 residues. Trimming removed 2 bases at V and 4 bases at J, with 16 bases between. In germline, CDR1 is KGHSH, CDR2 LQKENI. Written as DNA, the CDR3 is TGTGCCAGCTCACCAGGCGCTTGGGGACCGGCAGATACGCAGTATTTT. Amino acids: CASSPGAWGPADTQYF.

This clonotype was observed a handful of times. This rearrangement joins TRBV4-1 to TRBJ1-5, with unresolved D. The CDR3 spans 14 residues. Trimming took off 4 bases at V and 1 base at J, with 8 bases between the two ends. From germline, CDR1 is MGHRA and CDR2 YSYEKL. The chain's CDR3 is CASSPFSSNQPQHF. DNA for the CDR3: TGCGCCAGCAGCCCCTTCTCGAGCAATCAGCCCCAGCATTTT.

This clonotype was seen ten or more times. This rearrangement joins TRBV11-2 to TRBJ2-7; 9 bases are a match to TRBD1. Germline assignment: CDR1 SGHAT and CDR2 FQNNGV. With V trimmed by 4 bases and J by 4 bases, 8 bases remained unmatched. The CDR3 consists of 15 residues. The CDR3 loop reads CASSSADRGFYEQYF. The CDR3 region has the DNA TGTGCCAGCAGCTCCGCGGACAGGGGATTTTACGAGCAGTACTTC.

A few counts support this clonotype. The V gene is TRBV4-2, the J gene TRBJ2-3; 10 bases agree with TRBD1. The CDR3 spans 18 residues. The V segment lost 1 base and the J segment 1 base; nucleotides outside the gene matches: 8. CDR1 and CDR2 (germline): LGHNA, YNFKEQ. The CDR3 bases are TGTGCCAGCAGCCAAGCCTTACCCGGGACAGGGGGCACAGATACGCAGTATTTT. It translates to CASSQALPGTGGTDTQYF.

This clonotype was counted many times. DNA of the CDR3: TGTGCCAGCAATCCGACGACAGGCGTCGGCTATGGCTACACCTTC. Translating it yields CASNPTTGVGYGYTF. V usage is TRBV6-1 and J usage is TRBJ1-2, with a weak D call TRBD1 (6 bases). The CDR3 is 15 residues long. Germline CDR1 reads MNHNS; CDR2 reads SASEGT. V dropped 7 bases and J dropped 4 bases, with 19 bases sitting between them.

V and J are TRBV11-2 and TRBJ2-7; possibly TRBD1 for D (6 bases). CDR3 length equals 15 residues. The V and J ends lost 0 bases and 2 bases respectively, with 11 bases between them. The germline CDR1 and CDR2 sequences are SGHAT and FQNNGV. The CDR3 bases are TGTGCCAGCAGCTTAGACCGGGACACCACCTACGAGCAGTACTTC. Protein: CASSLDRDTTYEQYF.

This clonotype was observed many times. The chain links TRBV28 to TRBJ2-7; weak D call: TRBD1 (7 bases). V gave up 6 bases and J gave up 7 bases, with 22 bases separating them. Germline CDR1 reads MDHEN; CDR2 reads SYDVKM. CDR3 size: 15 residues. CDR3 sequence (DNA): TGTGCCAGCAGCCCGGGGGACAGCCGCCGCGGGGAGCAGTACTTC. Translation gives CASSPGDSRRGEQYF. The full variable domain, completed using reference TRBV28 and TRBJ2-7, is DVKVTQSSRYLVKRTGEKVFLECVQDMDHENMFWYRQDPGLGLRLIYFSYDVKMKEKGDIPEGYSVSREKKERFSLILESASTNQTSMYLCASSPGDSRRGEQYFGPGTRLTVT.

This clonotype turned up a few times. The CDR3 DNA reads as TGTGCCAGCAGTTTTTGGGGGGATAGCAATCAGCCCCAGCATTTT. It specifies CASSFWGDSNQPQHF. The chain links TRBV12-3 or TRBV12-4 to TRBJ1-5; possible D gene TRBD1, 5 bases. V lost 3 bases and J lost 0, with 9 bases in between. The CDR3 has 15 amino acids.

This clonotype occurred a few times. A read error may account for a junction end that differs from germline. The CDR3 bases are TGCGCCAGCAGCCCCGACACGGTGAGCTCCTACAATGAGCAGTTTTTC. Translating gives CASSPDTVSSYNEQFF. The rearrangement links TRBV5-1 to TRBJ2-1; D is ambiguous. Germline V lookup: CDR1 SGHRS, CDR2 YFSETQ. The CDR3 totals 16 residues.

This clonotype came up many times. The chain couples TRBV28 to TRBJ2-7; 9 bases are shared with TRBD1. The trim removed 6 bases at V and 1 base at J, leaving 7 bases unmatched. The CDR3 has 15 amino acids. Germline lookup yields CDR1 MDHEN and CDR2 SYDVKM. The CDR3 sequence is CASSTQGAGSYEQYF. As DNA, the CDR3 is TGTGCCAGCAGCACACAGGGGGCGGGATCCTACGAGCAGTACTTC.

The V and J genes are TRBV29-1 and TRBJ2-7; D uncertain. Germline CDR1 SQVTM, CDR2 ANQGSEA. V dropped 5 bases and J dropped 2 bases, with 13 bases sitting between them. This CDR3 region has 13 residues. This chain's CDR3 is CSVTLTMTYEQYF. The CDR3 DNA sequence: TGCAGCGTTACCCTTACTATGACCTACGAGCAGTACTTC.

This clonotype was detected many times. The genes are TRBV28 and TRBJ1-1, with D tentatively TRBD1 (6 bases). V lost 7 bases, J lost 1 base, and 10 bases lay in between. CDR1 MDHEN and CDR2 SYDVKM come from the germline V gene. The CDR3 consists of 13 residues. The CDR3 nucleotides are TGTGCCAGCACTAGACAGGCGAACACTGAAGCTTTCTTT. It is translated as CASTRQANTEAFF.

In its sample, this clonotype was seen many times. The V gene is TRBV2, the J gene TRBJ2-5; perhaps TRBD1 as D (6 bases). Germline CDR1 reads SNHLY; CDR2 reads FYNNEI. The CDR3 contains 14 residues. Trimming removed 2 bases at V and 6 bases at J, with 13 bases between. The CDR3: CASSERQVRQTQYF. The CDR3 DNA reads TGTGCCAGCAGTGAAAGACAGGTTCGGCAGACCCAGTACTTC.

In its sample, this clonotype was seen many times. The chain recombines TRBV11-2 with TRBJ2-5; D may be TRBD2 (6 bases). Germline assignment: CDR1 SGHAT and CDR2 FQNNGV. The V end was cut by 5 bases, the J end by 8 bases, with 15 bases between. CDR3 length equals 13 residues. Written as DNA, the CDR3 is TGTGCCAGCAGCCGCGGACTATCGGGAACCCAGTACTTC. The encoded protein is CASSRGLSGTQYF.

CDR3 nucleotides: TGTGCCAGCAGTTCCGGACTATACCAAGAGACCCAGTACTTC. It codes for CASSSGLYQETQYF. This chain links TRBV27 with TRBJ2-5; perhaps TRBD2 as D (6 bases). The V and J ends lost 4 bases and 0 bases respectively, with 9 bases between them. The CDR3 length is 14 residues. Germline CDR1 MNHEY, CDR2 SMNVEV (reference sequence).